This T cell receptor (beta chain) was retrieved from a study of cytomegalovirus exposure and HLA in healthy donors. The germline V gene has CDR1 MNHEY and CDR2 SVGAGI. The CDR3 runs 16 residues. With 2 bases clipped from V and 7 bases from J, the junction kept 13 bases outside the gene matches. Each donor's status was that of a healthy bone marrow donor. It was with 60 Vbeta and 13 Jbeta primers that the PCR ran. In the original processing: The count from a later analysis was about 80 million unique TCR beta chains, around 10 million of them shared. Method: immunoSEQ multiplex PCR; TCRdb's copy keeps in-frame clones and lacks some. The V and J calls and clone size are taken from that table; D and trimming were inferred from the DNA. The sample holds roughly 180,000 clones, over 65% seen once.

V and J are TRBV6-5 and TRBJ2-7; the match to TRBD1 covers 8 bases. The sequenced material came from PBMCs. This TCR was recovered from a man aged 18 to 29 in good health and CMV-seronegative. The CDR3 spells CASSYGGGQGRAEQYF. CDR3 DNA sequence: TGTGCCAGCAGTTACGGAGGTGGACAGGGTAGGGCGGAGCAGTACTTC.